The 3 T cell receptor beta chains given below trace back to one sample, sequenced in a study of blood T cells in healthy people across ages. It was with a sample-barcoded 5' primer and a J-beta primer mix that a second PCR of roughly 7 to 11 cycles was run. From the 5' RACE reads, TCRdb called clonotypes with MiXCR, one entry per CDR3 protein. The sample has fewer than 950,000 distinct CDR3 sequences; 50% to 65% are singletons. The sample was blood. These receptors were obtained from a man older than 75 in good health.

This clonotype was counted a few times. The chain is built from TRBV7-9 and TRBJ2-1; no reliable D call. CDR3 size: 15 residues. V gave up 1 base and J gave up 1 base, with 8 bases separating them. Germline V CDR1 and CDR2: SEHNR, FQNEAQ (reference sequence). This chain's CDR3 is CASSLGVGSYNEQFF. The CDR3 DNA is TGTGCCAGCAGCTTAGGGGTAGGGTCCTACAATGAGCAGTTCTTC.

The CDR3 here is CASSYAVRTHGQYF. CDR3 bases: TGTGCCAGCAGTTACGCTGTTCGGACCCACGGGCAGTACTTC. The rearrangement links TRBV27 to TRBJ2-7; no clear D gene. V was shortened by 4 bases and J by 9 bases, with 19 bases between the two germline ends. Germline V gene data show CDR1 as MNHEY and CDR2 as SMNVEV (reference sequence). CDR3 length: 14 amino acids.

The chain carries TRBV6-5 and TRBJ2-7; 9 bases are shared with TRBD1. V dropped 4 bases and J dropped 2; count of bases not matched to a gene: 6. Germline V CDR1 and CDR2: MNHEY, SVGAGI. The CDR3 spans 15 residues. For the CDR3, the DNA is TGTGCCAGCAGTTCGACAGGGGGGTTAACCTACGAGCAGTACTTC. This codes for CASSSTGGLTYEQYF.